Each of the 5 T cell receptor beta chains below was sequenced from the same sample in a study of OX40 agonist ivuxolimab in advanced cancers. Only in-frame clones appear in the TCRdb table, and some are missing; sequencing was by immunoSEQ multiplex PCR. This repertoire shows roughly 95,000 clones, more than 75% found once; its top ten account for 1.5% to 2%. The source was CD4+ or CD8+ T cells sorted from blood, collected in a trial of the OX40 agonist ivuxolimab. Source of these receptors: an adult with an advanced solid tumor such as melanoma, head and neck, liver or kidney cancer.

This chain joins TRBV28 and TRBJ2-1; the D is unclear. The CDR3 spans 13 residues. Germline V lookup: CDR1 MDHEN, CDR2 SYDVKM. V was pared by 4 bases and J by 3 bases, with 7 bases between. The CDR3 loop reads CASSSNGYNEQFF. DNA for the CDR3: TGTGCCAGCAGTTCAAACGGCTACAATGAGCAGTTCTTC.

The genes are TRBV12-5 and TRBJ1-3, with 7 bases identical to TRBD1. There are 20 residues in the CDR3. The ends lost 5 bases at V and 4 bases at J; junction bases unmatched: 23. Germline V lookup: CDR1 LGHNT, CDR2 FRNRAP. CDR3: CASGPSTLGTEITMGNTIYF. The CDR3 DNA reads TGTGCTAGTGGTCCATCGACCCTCGGGACAGAAATTACAATGGGAAACACCATATATTTT.

In regard to this clone: This CDR3 is also generated by other DNA sequences in the sample. This chain joins TRBV5-1 and TRBJ2-5, with D uncertain. The CDR3 is made up of 13 amino acids. V was trimmed by 0 bases and J by 2 bases, leaving 5 bases between them. From germline, CDR1 is SGHRS and CDR2 YFSETQ. The DNA of the CDR3 is TGCGCCAGCAGCTTGGGACTGCAAGAGACCCAGTACTTC. It translates to CASSLGLQETQYF. The full variable domain, in which reference TRBV5-1 and TRBJ2-5 provide the parts outside the CDR3, is KAGVTQTPRYLIKTRGQQVTLSCSPISGHRSVSWYQQTPGQGLQFLFEYFSETQRNKGNFPGRFSGRQFSNSRSEMNVSTLELGDSALYLCASSLGLQETQYFGPGTRLLVL.

The genes are TRBV19 and TRBJ2-7, with a weak D call TRBD2 (6 bases). CDR1 LNHDA and CDR2 SQIVND come from the germline V gene (reference sequence). Trimming took 0 bases from V and 0 from J, leaving 12 bases between them. The CDR3 is made up of 16 amino acids. The CDR3 region is CASSIDASVNSYEQYF. In DNA form, the CDR3 reads TGTGCCAGTAGTATAGATGCTAGCGTGAACTCCTACGAGCAGTACTTC.

The chain uses TRBV27 and TRBJ2-7, with 10 bases identical to TRBD1. Germline V gene sequence: CDR1 MNHEY, CDR2 SMNVEV (reference sequence). V lost 5 bases to trimming and J lost 2 bases; unmatched junction nucleotides: 6. The CDR3 covers 15 residues. The CDR3 protein is CASSPRTGGAYEQYF. CDR3 nucleotides: TGTGCCAGCAGTCCCCGGACAGGGGGAGCCTACGAGCAGTACTTC.